These 30 T cell receptor beta chains share one sample of origin, sequenced in a study of monozygotic twins with inflammatory bowel disease. Reprocessing the 5' RACE reads, TCRdb reports a single entry for every CDR3 protein and omits DNA. The specimen's table records about 160,000 distinct CDR3 sequences. Input material: blood. These receptors were obtained from a human donor with ulcerative colitis or Crohn's disease, or a healthy co-twin of an affected twin (not recorded which).

The gene calls are TRBV6-1 and TRBJ2-1. This CDR3 is built from 12 residues. Germline CDR1 and CDR2: MNHNS and SASEGT. The chain's CDR3 is CASGFSYNEQFF.

This chain's CDR3 is CASSQCQGAAVNQPQHF. The chain recombines TRBV7-3 with TRBJ1-5; TCRdb proposes TRBD1, but this gene call is untestable without DNA. CDR3 length: 17 residues. CDR1 is SGHTA, CDR2 FQGTGA, per germline.

The chain employs TRBV4-1 and TRBJ1-2; TCRdb gives TRBD1 as the D gene, but with no DNA this cannot be confirmed. The germline V gene has CDR1 MGHRA and CDR2 YSYEKL. The CDR3 covers 16 residues. The CDR3 is CASSQPQGIFNYGYTF.

The chain links TRBV7-3 to TRBJ2-5; the TCRdb D gene call, TRBD1, has no DNA to confirm it. The CDR3 is 13 residues long. CDR1 SGHTA and CDR2 FQGTGA come from the germline V gene. This CDR3 reads CASSQGAQETQYF.

This chain links TRBV20-1 with TRBJ2-5; lacking DNA, the TRBD1 call made by TCRdb goes unchecked. The germline V gene encodes CDR1 DFQATT and CDR2 SNEGSKA (reference sequence). This CDR3 is 18 amino acids long. The CDR3 region is CSAPGGAEPTLYQETQYF.

The chain links TRBV6-5 to TRBJ2-2; there is no DNA to check the TCRdb D call of TRBD1. The germline gives CDR1 MNHEY, CDR2 SVGAGI. This CDR3 contains 13 residues. The CDR3 is CATTGGYTGELFF.

The chain is built from TRBV9 and TRBJ1-1. CDR1 is SGDLS and CDR2 is YYNGEE in the germline V gene. This CDR3 has 14 residues. The CDR3 spells CASSVESGNTEAFF.

This chain links TRBV5-1 with TRBJ1-1; TCRdb indicates TRBD1, and absent DNA this call remains unverified. The CDR3 consists of 15 residues. Germline CDR1 is SGHRS and CDR2 is YFSETQ. The CDR3 is CASSKGTGGPTEAFF. Drawing the rest from reference TRBV5-1 and TRBJ1-1, the complete variable domain is KAGVTQTPRYLIKTRGQQVTLSCSPISGHRSVSWYQQTPGQGLQFLFEYFSETQRNKGNFPGRFSGRQFSNSRSEMNVSTLELGDSALYLCASSKGTGGPTEAFFGQGTRLTVV.

The chain couples TRBV20-1 to TRBJ2-7; TCRdb's D call, TRBD1, is unchecked because there is no DNA. Looked up from germline, CDR1 is DFQATT and CDR2 is SNEGSKA (reference sequence). The CDR3 has 14 amino acids. The CDR3 protein is CSARGGGGRHEQYF.

J is TRBJ2-2 and V is TRBV2; TCRdb proposes TRBD2, but this gene call is untestable without DNA. CDR3 size: 15 residues. The V gene's germline CDR1 is SNHLY and CDR2 FYNNEI. The CDR3 sequence: CASSDREVNTGELFF.

The rearrangement joins TRBV6-2 or TRBV6-3 to TRBJ2-5; TCRdb selects TRBD1, and the lack of DNA leaves this call unchecked. The length of the CDR3 is 13 residues. In germline, CDR1 is MNHEY, CDR2 SVGEGT. The CDR3 spells CASSGQGAETQYF.

The rearrangement uses TRBV21-1 and TRBJ2-4. TRBV21-1 constitutes a pseudogene. The length of the CDR3 is 13 residues. The CDR3 sequence: CASSGVSKNMQYF.

The chain is built from TRBV5-1 and TRBJ1-1; TCRdb indicates TRBD1, and absent DNA this call remains unverified. The CDR3 is 14 residues long. Per germline, CDR1 SGHRS and CDR2 YFSETQ. The CDR3 reads CASSYGQGLTEAFF.

The chain links TRBV15 to TRBJ2-1. The germline gives CDR1 LNHNV, CDR2 YYDKDF (reference sequence). The CDR3 sequence is 15 residues long. The CDR3 reads CATSIGRSSYNEQFF.

The chain employs TRBV27 and TRBJ2-6. The CDR3 runs 12 residues. Germline CDR1 is MNHEY and CDR2 is SMNVEV (reference sequence). This chain's CDR3 is CASSPGANVLTF.

The rearrangement uses TRBV19 and TRBJ2-2; the D call of TRBD2 rests on TCRdb alone, since no DNA is present to check it. Per the germline V gene, CDR1 is LNHDA and CDR2 is SQIVND (reference sequence). This CDR3 comprises 16 residues. The CDR3 reads CASSIPASLNTGELFF.

The chain is built from TRBV20-1 and TRBJ2-5; TCRdb's D call of TRBD1 is untestable without DNA. The CDR3 contains 14 residues. Looked up from germline, CDR1 is DFQATT and CDR2 is SNEGSKA (reference sequence). The CDR3 is CSAPGTGGRETQYF.

The V gene is TRBV11-2, the J gene TRBJ1-4. This CDR3 is 15 amino acids long. CDR1 and CDR2 from the germline V gene are SGHAT and FQNNGV. The CDR3 here is CASSRRAATGEKLFF.

The CDR3 sequence: CSATGQGNQPQHF. V gene TRBV20-1 combines with J gene TRBJ1-5; absent DNA, TCRdb's TRBD1 call cannot be checked. The CDR3 extends over 13 amino acids. The germline V gene has CDR1 DFQATT and CDR2 SNEGSKA (reference sequence).

The chain combines TRBV29-1 with TRBJ1-2; lacking DNA, the TRBD1 call made by TCRdb goes unchecked. CDR3 length: 14 amino acids. Germline V gene sequence: CDR1 SQVTM, CDR2 ANQGSEA. CDR3 sequence: CSVEDPTTGGGYTF.

This sequence joins TRBV28 and TRBJ2-5. From germline, CDR1 is MDHEN and CDR2 SYDVKM. The CDR3 is made up of 13 amino acids. This CDR3 is CASSRPWEETQYF.

V gene TRBV9 combines with J gene TRBJ2-3; TCRdb calls TRBD1, which cannot be checked without DNA. CDR3 length: 12 amino acids. Germline-derived CDR1 and CDR2 are SGDLS and YYNGEE. CDR3 in amino acids: CASSVEGDTQYF.

V usage is TRBV10-2 and J usage is TRBJ2-7; TCRdb proposes TRBD2, but this gene call is untestable without DNA. The length of the CDR3 is 15 residues. The germline V gene has CDR1 WSHSY and CDR2 SAAADI. CDR3 residues: CASSKASGRSYEQYF.

This chain joins TRBV19 and TRBJ2-7; TCRdb reports TRBD1, a call that lacks DNA to check it against. CDR3 length equals 14 residues. The germline V gene encodes CDR1 LNHDA and CDR2 SQIVND (reference sequence). CDR3 protein: CASSIGQTYAEQYF.

V is TRBV28 and J is TRBJ1-1; TCRdb's assignment of TRBD1 cannot be checked, as there is no DNA. Germline loops: CDR1 MDHEN, CDR2 SYDVKM. The CDR3 totals 14 residues. The CDR3 sequence: CASTKRQGVNEAFF.

J is TRBJ2-2 and V is TRBV12-3 or TRBV12-4; with no DNA, the TCRdb D assignment of TRBD2 cannot be verified. CDR3 length: 14 residues. CDR3 sequence reads: CASSPLLASGELFF.

CDR3 sequence reads: CASSADGTYEQYF. This sequence joins TRBV6-5 and TRBJ2-7. The CDR3 consists of 13 residues. Germline V lookup: CDR1 MNHEY, CDR2 SVGAGI.

The V gene is TRBV7-9, the J gene TRBJ2-4; TCRdb calls TRBD1, which cannot be checked without DNA. Looked up from germline, CDR1 is SEHNR and CDR2 is FQNEAQ (reference sequence). This CDR3 has 11 amino acids. The CDR3 spells CASSLGGILYF. Variable domain in full (rest from reference TRBV7-9 and TRBJ2-4): DTGVSQNPRHKITKRGQNVTFRCDPISEHNRLYWYRQTLGQGPEFLTYFQNEAQLEKSRLLSDRFSAERPKGSFSTLEIQRTEQGDSAMYLCASSLGGILYFGAGTRLSVL.

The chain combines TRBV9 with TRBJ2-4; TCRdb's D call, TRBD2, is unchecked because there is no DNA. The CDR3 runs to 17 residues. The germline V gene has CDR1 SGDLS and CDR2 YYNGEE. The CDR3 reads CASSVGLAGVSQNIQYF.

The chain uses TRBV5-1 and TRBJ2-1. The CDR3 sequence is 14 residues long. The germline V gene encodes CDR1 SGHRS and CDR2 YFSETQ. The CDR3 sequence is CASSSDRPNNEQFF.